This is a list of T cell receptor beta chains from one sample in a study of cytomegalovirus exposure and HLA in healthy donors. Here immunoSEQ multiplex PCR was the method, and the copy in TCRdb shows in-frame clones only, minus some. Altogether about 110,000 clones are present, 79% being singletons, with the ten largest covering 2.5% to 3.5%. Sequencing was done on a sample of PBMCs. These receptors originate from a woman between 18 and 29 years old in good health and CMV-seropositive. Both conserved end residues are part of each CDR3. The D gene is left open where the match is weak. Clone size, where shown, is once, few, many, or a class for clones that have expanded.

>NA|NA|TRBV7-3|TRBJ2-5
CASSILPQETQYF
TGTGCCAGCAGCATACTACCCCAAGAGACCCAGTACTTC
>NA|NA|TRBV28|TRBJ1-1
CASRARTANEAFF
TGTGCCAGCAGAGCCAGGACAGCGAATGAAGCTTTCTTT
>TRBD2|NA|TRBV7-3|TRBJ2-3
CASSLTTGGTGGPGAGGDKDTQYF
TGTGCCAGCAGCTTAACAACGGGGGGGACTGGAGGTCCGGGAGCGGGAGGAGACAAAGATACGCAGTATTTT
>NA|few|TRBV4-1|TRBJ1-2
CASSQDLSTGLDYGYTF
TGCGCCAGCAGCCAAGATCTAAGCACAGGGTTAGACTATGGCTACACCTTC
>NA|NA|TRBV28|TRBJ1-2
CASTGAANYGYTF
TGTGCCAGTACAGGAGCCGCTAACTATGGCTACACCTTC
>NA|NA|TRBV5-1|TRBJ2-5
CASSLLEVPETQYF
TGCGCCAGCAGCTTGCTCGAGGTACCGGAGACCCAGTACTTC
>NA|NA|TRBV4-1|TRBJ2-4
CASSQIGRGKNIQYF
TGCGCCAGCAGCCAAATTGGAAGGGGGAAAAACATTCAGTACTTC
>NA|NA|TRBV9|TRBJ2-1
CASSGGSRGNEQFF
TGTGCCAGCAGCGGGGGCTCTAGGGGCAATGAGCAGTTCTTC
>TRBD1|NA|TRBV11-2|TRBJ1-2
CASSFSGGGYYGYTF
TGTGCCAGCAGCTTTTCAGGGGGCGGATATTATGGCTACACCTTC
>TRBD2|NA|TRBV4-1|TRBJ2-7
CASSHDRLADYEQYF
TGCGCCAGCAGCCACGACCGACTAGCGGATTACGAGCAGTACTTC
>TRBD1|NA|TRBV11-3|TRBJ2-3
CASSRGQGAFTQYF
TGTGCCAGCAGCCGGGGACAGGGGGCCTTTACGCAGTATTTT
>NA|NA|TRBV30|TRBJ1-2
CAWSARTGLYGYTF
TGTGCCTGGAGTGCTAGAACAGGATTATATGGCTACACCTTC
>TRBD1|NA|TRBV7-9|TRBJ2-7
CASSLSLAGTGDEQYF
TGTGCCAGCAGCTTATCCCTGGCCGGGACAGGTGACGAGCAGTACTTC
>TRBD1|NA|TRBV30|TRBJ2-7
CACVRDSRYEQYF
TGTGCCTGTGTTAGGGACAGCCGGTACGAGCAGTACTTC
>NA|once|TRBV11-2|TRBJ2-3
CASSLVSTLTSTDTQYF
TGTGCCAGCAGCTTAGTGAGCACACTAACCAGCACAGATACGCAGTATTTT
>NA|NA|TRBV7-9|TRBJ1-1
CASSPTLGMAFF
TGTGCCAGCAGCCCGACTCTAGGTATGGCTTTCTTT
>TRBD1|NA|TRBV18|TRBJ1-1
CASSPRTGENTEAFF
TGTGCCAGCTCACCTCGGACAGGGGAGAACACTGAAGCTTTCTTT
>TRBD1|NA|TRBV5-1|TRBJ2-3
CASSLTPGTGADTQYF
TGCGCCAGCAGCTTGACCCCCGGGACAGGGGCAGATACGCAGTATTTT
>NA|NA|TRBV11-2|TRBJ2-1
CASRKLASGEQFF
TGTGCCAGCAGGAAACTAGCATCGGGCGAGCAGTTCTTC
>NA|NA|TRBV4-1|TRBJ1-2
CASSHRVGYGYTF
TGCGCCAGCAGCCACAGGGTCGGTTATGGCTACACCTTC
>NA|NA|TRBV9|TRBJ1-2
CASTGRSYGYTF
TGTGCCAGCACCGGGAGGAGCTATGGCTACACCTTC
>NA|NA|TRBV28|TRBJ2-2
CASSSPGGPNTGELFF
TGTGCCAGCAGTTCCCCCGGGGGACCGAACACCGGGGAGCTGTTTTTT
>TRBD1|NA|TRBV11-3|TRBJ2-5
CASSLEGTGGTQYF
TGTGCCAGCAGCTTAGAGGGGACAGGGGGAACCCAGTACTTC
>TRBD2|once|TRBV6-1|TRBJ2-6
CAMTGGSGANVLTF
TGTGCCATGACGGGGGGCTCTGGGGCCAACGTCCTGACTTTC
>NA|NA|TRBV7-2|TRBJ2-1
CASSRQGTGFSEQFF
TGTGCCAGCAGCCGACAAGGAACAGGGTTCAGTGAGCAGTTCTTC
>TRBD1|once|TRBV7-3|TRBJ1-2
CASSPIRTGSLYGYTF
TGTGCCAGCAGCCCAATCCGGACAGGCTCACTCTATGGCTACACCTTC
>TRBD1|NA|TRBV11-2|TRBJ2-4
CASSSQGATGIQYF
TGTGCCAGCAGCTCCCAGGGGGCGACGGGCATTCAGTACTTC
>TRBD1|few|TRBV7-2|TRBJ1-1
CASSLRQGATEAFF
TGTGCCAGCAGCTTACGGCAGGGGGCCACTGAAGCTTTCTTT
>TRBD1|few|TRBV5-6|TRBJ2-7
CASSLEGQVSYEQYF
TGTGCCAGCAGCCTAGAGGGACAGGTCAGCTACGAGCAGTACTTC
>TRBD2|NA|TRBV7-6|TRBJ2-5
CASSLRLAGGETQYF
TGTGCCAGCAGCTTAAGACTAGCGGGAGGAGAGACCCAGTACTTC
>NA|once|TRBV9|TRBJ1-2
CASSVDFEGYTF
TGTGCCAGCAGCGTAGACTTCGAAGGCTACACCTTC
>NA|few|TRBV9|TRBJ2-1
CASSAEELGSYNEQFF
TGTGCCAGCAGCGCCGAAGAGCTTGGCTCCTACAATGAGCAGTTCTTC
>NA|NA|TRBV5-6|TRBJ1-4
CASSLSPTGTNEKLFF
TGTGCCAGCAGCTTGTCCCCTACAGGAACTAATGAAAAACTGTTTTTT
>NA|NA|TRBV18|TRBJ2-5
CASSLGQVAAETQYF
TGTGCCAGCTCGCTGGGGCAGGTAGCGGCAGAGACCCAGTACTTC
>TRBD1|NA|TRBV18|TRBJ1-2
CASSPPGGPTNYGYTF
TGTGCCAGCTCACCCCCAGGGGGGCCAACTAACTATGGCTACACCTTC
>TRBD2|NA|TRBV6-5|TRBJ2-7
CASRQTSGSSYEQYF
TGTGCCAGCAGGCAAACTAGCGGGAGCTCCTACGAGCAGTACTTC
>NA|once|TRBV6-1|TRBJ1-1
CASSPSTGTEAFF
TGTGCCAGCAGTCCCAGTACGGGCACTGAAGCTTTCTTT
>NA|once|TRBV28|TRBJ1-2
CASSLTANYGYTF
TGTGCCAGCAGCCTGACAGCTAACTATGGCTACACCTTC
>TRBD1|NA|TRBV6-4|TRBJ1-2
CASSVDRGGYGYTF
TGTGCCAGCAGTGTTGACAGGGGCGGCTATGGCTACACCTTC
>NA|NA|TRBV11-2|TRBJ1-2
CASSLLNGANYGYTF
TGTGCCAGCAGCCTCTTAAACGGGGCTAACTATGGCTACACCTTC
>TRBD1|few|TRBV7-8|TRBJ1-1
CASSLALTGTMNTEAFF
TGTGCCAGCAGCTTAGCGCTGACAGGGACCATGAACACTGAAGCTTTCTTT
>TRBD2|NA|TRBV7-9|TRBJ2-7
CASSRGLAGVENEQYF
TGTGCCAGCAGCCGGGGACTAGCGGGAGTAGAAAACGAGCAGTACTTC
>NA|NA|TRBV28|TRBJ1-2
CASRPPTVNYGYTF
TGTGCCAGCAGGCCACCAACAGTTAACTATGGCTACACCTTC
>TRBD2|NA|TRBV5-6|TRBJ2-7
CASSRRSGRYEQYF
TGTGCCAGCAGCCGGCGGAGCGGGAGGTACGAGCAGTACTTC
>NA|NA|TRBV1|TRBJ2-3
CTSSPAGHTDTQYF
TGCACCAGCAGCCCGGCAGGTCACACAGATACGCAGTATTTT
>TRBD2|NA|TRBV27|TRBJ2-7
CASSSLTSGSPRDYEQYF
TGTGCCAGCAGTTCCTTGACTAGCGGGAGCCCCAGAGACTACGAGCAGTACTTC
>NA|NA|TRBV28|TRBJ2-1
CASSPGGSRNEQFF
TGTGCCAGCAGCCCAGGTGGCAGTAGAAATGAGCAGTTCTTC
>TRBD2|NA|TRBV15|TRBJ2-1
CATSRDHSGSEQFF
TGTGCCACCAGCAGAGATCACAGCGGGAGTGAGCAGTTCTTC
>NA|NA|TRBV14|TRBJ1-2
CASSQERVPGHGYTF
TGTGCCAGCAGCCAAGAACGGGTCCCAGGGCATGGCTACACCTTC
>NA|NA|TRBV4-1|TRBJ2-1
CASSQGADEQFF
TGCGCCAGCAGCCAGGGGGCAGATGAGCAGTTCTTC
>NA|NA|TRBV6-6|TRBJ2-7
CASSSARGGAYEQYF
TGTGCCAGCAGTTCGGCCCGCGGGGGCGCTTACGAGCAGTACTTC